The next 20 T cell receptor beta chains were all read from a single sample in a study of early T cells in non-severe SARS-CoV-2 infection. TCRdb re-called the 5' RACE reads through MiXCR, storing one row per CDR3 protein. The top ten hold approximately 1.1% of the sample, which has more than 65,000 distinct CDR3 sequences, roughly 13% seen once. Sequenced material: whole blood. Receptors originate from an adult who was a healthcare worker with PCR-confirmed SARS-CoV-2 infection or an uninfected control (not recorded which).

This clonotype was picked up many times. V usage is TRBV6-4 and J usage is TRBJ1-1, with D unclear. There are 13 residues in the CDR3. The V gene lost 0 bases and the J gene lost 1 base, with 3 bases spanning the gap. Per germline, CDR1 MRHNA and CDR2 SNTAGT. Written as DNA, the CDR3 is TGTGCCAGCAGTGACTCAGAGAACACTGAAGCTTTCTTT. This sequence encodes CASSDSENTEAFF.

This clonotype was observed once. V gene TRBV6-6 combines with J gene TRBJ1-2, with a possible D match to TRBD1 (5 bases). The CDR3 totals 15 residues. The ends were cut back, 8 bases at V and 6 bases at J, with 22 bases in the middle. Looked up from germline, CDR1 is MNHNY and CDR2 is SVGAGI (reference sequence). The CDR3 sequence: CASLVQGTHGHGYTF. In DNA, the CDR3 is TGTGCCAGCCTCGTTCAAGGGACGCATGGCCATGGCTACACCTTC.

The chain combines TRBV4-3 with TRBJ1-1; D uncertain. V gave up 1 base and J gave up 1 base, with 7 bases separating them. Germline CDR1 is LGHNA and CDR2 is YSLEER. The CDR3 consists of 14 residues. The CDR3 here is CASSQGGTNTEAFF. In DNA form, the CDR3 reads TGCGCCAGCAGCCAAGGTGGAACGAACACTGAAGCTTTCTTT.

This clonotype was detected ten times or more. The chain links TRBV2 to TRBJ1-1; TRBD1 is a possible D gene (5 bases). Trimming took 3 bases from V and 4 from J, leaving 12 bases between them. The V gene's germline CDR1 is SNHLY and CDR2 FYNNEI. The length of the CDR3 is 14 residues. In DNA form, the CDR3 reads TGTGCCAGCAGTGAGTGGGGACTGAGCACTGAAGCTTTCTTT. It translates to CASSEWGLSTEAFF.

This clonotype was seen repeatedly, ten times or more. The V call is TRBV11-2, the J call TRBJ2-2, with 11 bases matching TRBD2. Germline V lookup: CDR1 SGHAT, CDR2 FQNNGV. CDR3 length equals 20 residues. V lost 2 bases and J lost 3; bases outside the gene matches: 14. The CDR3 DNA reads TGTGCCAGCAGCTTAATTCAGTCTAGCGGGGGGATATCGGACACCGGGGAGCTGTTTTTT. Translation: CASSLIQSSGGISDTGELFF.

This clonotype was detected only a few times. The chain carries TRBV30 and TRBJ2-1; TRBD1 agrees at 10 bases. Per germline, CDR1 GTSNPN and CDR2 SVGIG (reference sequence). The V gene end was trimmed by 1 base and the J gene end by 7 bases; junction bases not matched to a gene: 10. CDR3 size: 16 residues. The DNA for the CDR3 is TGTGCCTGGAGTGGGACTCGGACAGGGGGGAGGAATGAGCAGTTCTTC. Translated: CAWSGTRTGGRNEQFF.

This clonotype was seen repeatedly, ten times or more. The chain joins TRBV29-1 to TRBJ2-3; D is unresolved. CDR3 length: 12 residues. Per germline, CDR1 SQVTM and CDR2 ANQGSEA. Trimming took off 0 bases at V and 5 bases at J, with 6 bases between the two ends. The CDR3 DNA sequence: TGCAGCGTTGAAGATCTTATAGATACGCAGTATTTT. It translates to CSVEDLIDTQYF.

This clonotype was observed at least ten times. The chain carries TRBV11-2 and TRBJ1-1; 8 bases are shared with TRBD1. This CDR3 is built from 19 residues. CDR1 and CDR2 (germline): SGHAT, FQNNGV. V gave up 5 bases and J gave up 1 base; unmatched junction bases: 18. CDR3 bases: TGTGCCAGCAGCCCAACCTGGGGCAGGGGGCCGCTGGGGAACACTGAAGCTTTCTTT. The encoded protein is CASSPTWGRGPLGNTEAFF.

The chain combines TRBV5-1 with TRBJ2-2; 10 nucleotides line up with TRBD1. Germline V gene sequence: CDR1 SGHRS, CDR2 YFSETQ. After removal of 4 bases from V and 6 bases from J, the junction contained 6 bases not matched to a gene. There are 15 residues in the CDR3. The CDR3 DNA reads as TGCGCCAGCAGCAGCCAAGGACAGGGGGCCGGGGAGCTGTTTTTT. This encodes CASSSQGQGAGELFF.

This clonotype appeared a few times. The chain employs TRBV7-2 and TRBJ2-7; the match to TRBD1 covers 8 bases. CDR3 length: 15 residues. Germline V gives CDR1 SGHTA, CDR2 FQGNSA. Germline trimming cut 6 bases from V and 2 bases from J; bases unmatched to any gene: 9. This CDR3 reads CASRKTGESPYEQYF. In nucleotides, the CDR3 is TGTGCCAGCAGGAAGACAGGGGAAAGTCCCTACGAGCAGTACTTC.

In its sample, this clonotype was seen many times. The chain links TRBV6-5 to TRBJ1-1; D gene uncertain. The V gene's germline CDR1 is MNHEY and CDR2 SVGAGI. V lost 4 bases to trimming and J lost 3 bases, with 9 bases between them. This CDR3 comprises 13 residues. Written as DNA, the CDR3 is TGTGCCAGCAGTTTCAACCGGGACACTGAAGCTTTCTTT. Protein: CASSFNRDTEAFF.

This clonotype was counted only a few times. V gene TRBV7-9 combines with J gene TRBJ1-2; 7 bases agree with TRBD1. This CDR3 has 21 amino acids. Germline lookup yields CDR1 SEHNR and CDR2 FQNEAQ (reference sequence). With V trimmed by 2 bases and J by 5 bases, 26 bases remained unmatched. The CDR3 sequence is CASSLLFRKTIPGGTPYGYTF. The CDR3 DNA follows: TGTGCCAGCAGCTTATTGTTTAGAAAAACTATTCCAGGGGGGACCCCTTATGGCTACACCTTC. Using reference TRBV7-9 and TRBJ1-2 for the parts outside the CDR3, the full variable domain is DTGVSQNPRHKITKRGQNVTFRCDPISEHNRLYWYRQTLGQGPEFLTYFQNEAQLEKSRLLSDRFSAERPKGSFSTLEIQRTEQGDSAMYLCASSLLFRKTIPGGTPYGYTFGSGTRLTVV.

This clonotype has ten or more counts. The chain employs TRBV5-1 and TRBJ1-2, with D tentatively TRBD1 (6 bases). The V end was cut by 3 bases, the J end by 4 bases, with 10 bases between. This CDR3 has 13 residues. Germline V lookup: CDR1 SGHRS, CDR2 YFSETQ. The CDR3 DNA reads as TGCGCCAGCAGCTCTGGACAGCCCTATGGCTACACCTTC. The encoded protein is CASSSGQPYGYTF.

This clonotype has more than one count but fewer than ten. This sequence joins TRBV5-4 and TRBJ2-3; D might be TRBD2 (6 bases). V lost 4 bases and J 0 bases, leaving 15 bases between the germline ends. The CDR3 sequence is 16 residues long. Germline V gene data show CDR1 as SGHNT and CDR2 as YYREEE (reference sequence). The DNA of the CDR3 is TGTGCCAGCAGCCCCTCCGAGACTAGGAGCACAGATACGCAGTATTTT. Protein sequence: CASSPSETRSTDTQYF.

This clonotype was observed a few times. In DNA form, the CDR3 reads TGTGCCAGCAGCTTAGACAGTTCACCCCTCCACTTT. The encoded protein is CASSLDSSPLHF. The chain combines TRBV7-2 with TRBJ1-6; D unresolved. The CDR3 totals 12 residues. The V and J ends lost 1 base and 9 bases respectively, with 4 bases between them. The germline V gene encodes CDR1 SGHTA and CDR2 FQGNSA.

This clonotype occurred a few times. The chain uses TRBV7-8 and TRBJ2-7, with D perhaps matching TRBD1 or TRBD2 (5 bases each). Germline assignment: CDR1 SGHVS and CDR2 FQNEAQ. Trimming removed 3 bases from V and 4 bases from J, with 10 bases in between. The CDR3 covers 13 residues. The CDR3 here is CASSFRDGYEQYF. The CDR3 DNA follows: TGTGCCAGCAGCTTCAGGGACGGGTACGAGCAGTACTTC.

V usage is TRBV5-1 and J usage is TRBJ2-7; D possibly corresponds to TRBD1 (6 bases). The CDR3 runs to 15 residues. The V and J ends lost 0 bases and 4 bases respectively, with 14 bases between them. The germline gives CDR1 SGHRS, CDR2 YFSETQ. This CDR3 reads CASSLEGAGEYEQYF. The CDR3 DNA follows: TGCGCCAGCAGCTTGGAGGGAGCAGGGGAATACGAGCAGTACTTC.

The table lists this clonotype with many counts. The V and J genes are TRBV28 and TRBJ2-3; D is uncertain. The CDR3 contains 14 residues. Germline V lookup: CDR1 MDHEN, CDR2 SYDVKM. V was cut by 5 bases and J by 0 bases, with 9 bases left in between. The CDR3, as DNA: TGTGCCAGCAGTAAGATCGCCAGCACAGATACGCAGTATTTT. Amino acid sequence: CASSKIASTDTQYF.

This clonotype occurred a few times. The J gene is TRBJ1-1, the V gene TRBV12-3 or TRBV12-4; 9 positions agree with TRBD1. The CDR3 runs 13 residues. J lost 4 bases, V lost 4 bases, and 1 base had no gene match. The CDR3 coding sequence is TGTGCCAGCAGTTCGGACAGGGGCACTGAAGCTTTCTTT. Translation gives CASSSDRGTEAFF.

In this sample, this clonotype turned up many times. The genes are TRBV7-2 and TRBJ1-1, with TRBD1 identical over 7 bases. The CDR3 runs to 16 residues. The V and J ends lost 7 bases and 4 bases, in that order; junction bases with no gene match: 15. Germline CDR1 is SGHTA and CDR2 is FQGNSA. The CDR3 DNA follows: TGTGCCAGCACCTTGGACAGGTCGCTCCGTGGCACTGAAGCTTTCTTT. Translated: CASTLDRSLRGTEAFF.